This entry lists 19 T cell receptor beta chains sequenced from one sample in a study of cytomegalovirus exposure and HLA in healthy donors. The study ran its PCR with 60 Vbeta and 13 Jbeta primers. The table came from immunoSEQ multiplex PCR; TCRdb's copy has only in-frame clones and leaves some out. The sample consists of about 160,000 clones, 70% to 80% of them appearing once. The sequenced material came from PBMCs. These receptor sequences come from a man in his forties in good health and CMV-seronegative.

The rearrangement uses TRBV2 and TRBJ1-5; D possibly corresponds to TRBD1 (5 bases). Germline CDR1 reads SNHLY; CDR2 reads FYNNEI. The CDR3 loop spans 14 amino acids. V was shortened by 6 bases and J by 5 bases, with 14 bases between the two germline ends. This chain's CDR3 is CASREGNSHQPQHF. The CDR3 coding sequence is TGTGCCAGCAGGGAGGGGAACAGCCATCAGCCCCAGCATTTT.

The rearrangement links TRBV7-6 to TRBJ1-5; 9 positions match TRBD1. CDR3 length: 14 residues. J lost 5 bases, V lost 1 base, and 0 bases had no gene match. CDR1 is SGHVS, CDR2 FNYEAQ, per germline. The CDR3 DNA follows: TGTGCCAGCAGCTTAGGGACAGGGGATCAGCCCCAGCATTTT. It encodes CASSLGTGDQPQHF.

The V call is TRBV28, the J call TRBJ1-1; a possible D gene is TRBD1 (6 bases). CDR3 size: 11 residues. Germline V gives CDR1 MDHEN, CDR2 SYDVKM. V shed 6 bases and J shed 8 bases, with 10 bases lying between them. CDR3 amino acids: CASRHTGEAFF. DNA for the CDR3: TGTGCCAGCAGGCACACAGGGGAAGCTTTCTTT.

The rearrangement joins TRBV18 to TRBJ2-5, with 10 bases lining up with TRBD2. The junction had 8 bases not matched to a gene; V was cut back by 4 bases and J by 0 bases. CDR3 length: 17 amino acids. Germline-derived CDR1 and CDR2 are KGHSH and LQKENI. CDR3 DNA sequence: TGTGCCAGCTCACACGATTCTAGCGGGGGCTACCAAGAGACCCAGTACTTC. This translates into CASSHDSSGGYQETQYF.

The V gene is TRBV30, the J gene TRBJ1-3, with 7 bases aligning to TRBD1. The length of the CDR3 is 13 residues. Germline V gives CDR1 GTSNPN, CDR2 SVGIG (reference sequence). V dropped 4 bases and J dropped 2; count of bases not matched to a gene: 2. CDR3 coding DNA: TGTGCCTGGAACGGACAGGCTGGAAACACCATATATTTT. The encoded protein is CAWNGQAGNTIYF.

The chain joins TRBV7-6 to TRBJ1-5; TRBD1 matches at 9 bases. Germline-derived CDR1 and CDR2 are SGHVS and FNYEAQ. CDR3 size: 17 residues. J was trimmed by 7 bases and V by 5 bases; bases with no gene match: 15. The CDR3 here is CASSLGPTGGRTQPQHF. Written as DNA, the CDR3 is TGTGCCAGCAGCCTGGGACCGACAGGGGGTAGGACGCAGCCCCAGCATTTT.

The rearrangement joins TRBV10-3 to TRBJ2-3; 10 nucleotides agree with TRBD1. Trimming at V came to 9 bases and at J to 2 bases, leaving 8 bases not matched to a gene. The germline V gene encodes CDR1 ENHRY and CDR2 SYGVKD. The CDR3 consists of 15 residues. CDR3 sequence reads: CAISSGTGDTDTQYF. The DNA of the CDR3 is TGTGCCATTAGCTCCGGGACAGGGGACACAGATACGCAGTATTTT.

The CDR3 DNA follows: TGTGCCAGCAGCGAGGCCCCGGGTAGCTATGGCTACACCTTC. Its translation is CASSEAPGSYGYTF. The chain links TRBV7-8 to TRBJ1-2; D call uncertain. Trimming stripped 5 bases from V and 4 bases from J, with 14 bases between. The CDR3 runs 14 residues. CDR1 and CDR2 (germline): SGHVS, FQNEAQ.

The chain employs TRBV11-2 and TRBJ2-3; D is perhaps TRBD2 (7 bases). The CDR3 runs 16 residues. CDR1 is SGHAT and CDR2 is FQNNGV in the germline V gene. Trimming removed 3 bases at V and 2 bases at J, with 15 bases between. The CDR3 DNA sequence: TGTGCCAGCAGCTTTGTATGGGGGGGCCCCACAGATACGCAGTATTTT. Its protein product is CASSFVWGGPTDTQYF.

In regard to this clone: It is unclear where the CDR3 begins or ends on the DNA, so no DNA is shown, and the CDR3 is as TCRdb lists it. The V gene is TRBV5-8, the J gene TRBJ2-7; the table's D call, TRBD1, has no DNA check behind it. The CDR3 spans 12 residues, counting both ends. Germline V CDR1 and CDR2: SGHTS, YDEGEE. The CDR3 protein is CASSFVGQGAYF.

The chain couples TRBV5-1 to TRBJ2-1; TRBD2 matches 10 bases. The CDR3 has 15 residues. Trimming took 0 bases from V and 7 from J; bases not matched to a gene: 4. Germline V gene lookup returns CDR1 SGHRS and CDR2 YFSETQ. CDR3 protein: CASSLELAGQNEQFF. CDR3 bases: TGCGCCAGCAGCTTGGAACTAGCGGGGCAGAATGAGCAGTTCTTC.

This chain joins TRBV5-1 and TRBJ2-7, with D possibly being TRBD1 (5 bases). The CDR3 loop spans 14 amino acids. Germline assignment: CDR1 SGHRS and CDR2 YFSETQ. V was trimmed by 1 base and J by 5 bases, leaving 13 bases between them. CDR3 nucleotides: TGCGCCAGCAGCTTGCGCGGCGTGGGGCACGAGCAGTACTTC. Protein product: CASSLRGVGHEQYF. Drawing the rest from reference TRBV5-1 and TRBJ2-7, the complete variable domain is KAGVTQTPRYLIKTRGQQVTLSCSPISGHRSVSWYQQTPGQGLQFLFEYFSETQRNKGNFPGRFSGRQFSNSRSEMNVSTLELGDSALYLCASSLRGVGHEQYFGPGTRLTVT.

The chain is built from TRBV28 and TRBJ2-7; D is possibly TRBD2 (6 bases). With 6 bases removed from V and 5 bases from J, the gap between germline ends came to 17 bases. The V gene's germline CDR1 is MDHEN and CDR2 SYDVKM. There are 14 residues in the CDR3. The CDR3 sequence: CASSRGGKKNEQYF. The CDR3 DNA is TGTGCCAGCAGCCGGGGAGGCAAGAAAAACGAGCAGTACTTC.

In this sample, this clone turned up once. V is TRBV6-5 and J is TRBJ2-4, with TRBD1 matching over 9 bases. Trimming cost V 6 bases and J 0 bases; bases outside gene matches: 3. The CDR3 is made up of 15 amino acids. Germline V CDR1 and CDR2: MNHEY, SVGAGI. In DNA form, the CDR3 reads TGTGCCAGCAGCCAACAGGGGGCAGCCAAAAACATTCAGTACTTC. Translating gives CASSQQGAAKNIQYF.

V usage is TRBV15 and J usage is TRBJ1-1, with a possible D match to TRBD1 (5 bases). Between the trimmed V and J ends, which lost 0 bases and 6 bases, there was a span of 14 bases. This CDR3 is 15 amino acids long. From germline, CDR1 is LNHNV and CDR2 YYDKDF (reference sequence). CDR3 loop: CATSRDPGGTAEAFF. In DNA form, the CDR3 reads TGTGCCACCAGCAGAGATCCGGGGGGGACCGCTGAAGCTTTCTTT. Variable domain in full (rest from reference TRBV15 and TRBJ1-1): DAMVIQNPRYQVTQFGKPVTLSCSQTLNHNVMYWYQQKSSQAPKLLFHYYDKDFNNEADTPDNFQSRRPNTSFCFLDIRSPGLGDTAMYLCATSRDPGGTAEAFFGQGTRLTVV.

Only a few counts were recorded for this clone. The gene calls are TRBV6-5 and TRBJ2-7, with D hard to call. The germline V gene encodes CDR1 MNHEY and CDR2 SVGAGI. The CDR3 is made up of 14 amino acids. V was clipped by 2 bases and J by 6 bases, with 14 bases between them. CDR3 region: CASSYAGSTPEQYF. CDR3 in DNA: TGTGCCAGCAGTTACGCCGGGTCCACCCCCGAGCAGTACTTC.

The V gene is TRBV2, the J gene TRBJ2-7, with 7 bases matching TRBD1. The germline CDR1 and CDR2 sequences are SNHLY and FYNNEI. The CDR3 extends over 12 amino acids. J lost 3 bases, V lost 7 bases, and 3 bases had no gene match. Here the CDR3 DNA reads TGTGCCAGCAATCGGGACAGCTACGAGCAGTACTTC. Residues: CASNRDSYEQYF.

This chain joins TRBV6-1 and TRBJ1-5, with a tentative D call TRBD1 (5 bases). The CDR3 runs 19 residues. The V and J ends lost 1 base and 0 bases respectively, with 19 bases between them. Germline lookup yields CDR1 MNHNS and CDR2 SASEGT. CDR3 amino acids: CASSEGPEDTLYSNQPQHF. DNA of the CDR3: TGTGCCAGCAGTGAAGGACCTGAGGACACCCTATATAGCAATCAGCCCCAGCATTTT.

This sequence joins TRBV9 and TRBJ1-6, with D maybe TRBD1 (6 bases). This CDR3 is built from 14 residues. The germline CDR1 and CDR2 sequences are SGDLS and YYNGEE. V gave up 4 bases and J gave up 8 bases, with 13 bases separating them. CDR3 residues: CASSPRTVDSPLHF. The CDR3 DNA sequence: TGTGCCAGCAGCCCAAGGACAGTCGATTCACCCCTCCACTTT.